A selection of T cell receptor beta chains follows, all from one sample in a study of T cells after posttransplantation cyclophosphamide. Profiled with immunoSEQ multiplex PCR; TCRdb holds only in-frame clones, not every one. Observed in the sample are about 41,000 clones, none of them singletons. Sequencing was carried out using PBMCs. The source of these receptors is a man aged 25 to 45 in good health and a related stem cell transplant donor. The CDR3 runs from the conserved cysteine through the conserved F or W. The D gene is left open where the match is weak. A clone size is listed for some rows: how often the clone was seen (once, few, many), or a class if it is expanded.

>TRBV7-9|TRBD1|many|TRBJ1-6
TGTGCCAGCAGCTTAGAGGGGGCGCATTCACCCCTCCACTTT
CASSLEGAHSPLHF
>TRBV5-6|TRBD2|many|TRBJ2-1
TGTGCCAGCAGCTTCCGCGGGGGGGCCTACAATGAGCAGTTCTTC
CASSFRGGAYNEQFF
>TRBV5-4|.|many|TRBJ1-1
TGTGCCAGCAGCCCGACAGGGAACACTGAAGCTTTCTTT
CASSPTGNTEAFF
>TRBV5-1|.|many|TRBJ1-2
TGCGCCAGCAGTCTTGACAGTAACTATGGCTACACCTTC
CASSLDSNYGYTF
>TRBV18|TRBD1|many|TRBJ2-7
TGTGCCAGCTCACCGGGGACAGGGGGCGCCGAGCAGTACTTC
CASSPGTGGAEQYF
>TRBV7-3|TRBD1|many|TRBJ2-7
TGTGCCAGCAGCTTTCGGGGACAGGGCGAGCAGTACTTC
CASSFRGQGEQYF
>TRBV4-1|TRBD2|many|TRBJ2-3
TGCGCCAGCACGGGACTAGCGGATACAGATACGCAGTATTTT
CASTGLADTDTQYF
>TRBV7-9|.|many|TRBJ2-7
TGTGCCAGCAGCGCCTCCTTCGGTGAGCAGTACTTC
CASSASFGEQYF
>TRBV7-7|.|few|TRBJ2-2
TGTGCCAGCAGCTTACGGCCCCTGACATCCGCGAACACCGGGGAGCTGTTTTTT
CASSLRPLTSANTGELFF
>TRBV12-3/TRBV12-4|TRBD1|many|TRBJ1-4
TGTGCCAGCAAGACAGGGGCTAATGAAAAACTGTTTTTT
CASKTGANEKLFF
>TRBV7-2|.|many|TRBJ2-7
TGTGCCAGCAGCCCAAGGTCCTTCTCCTACGAGCAGTACTTC
CASSPRSFSYEQYF
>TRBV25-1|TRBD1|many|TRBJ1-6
TGTGCCAGCTTGGGACAGGGGAATTCACCCCTCCACTTT
CASLGQGNSPLHF
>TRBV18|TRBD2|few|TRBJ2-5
TGTGCCAGCTCCCGCGGGGGGCCAGAGACCCAGTACTTC
CASSRGGPETQYF
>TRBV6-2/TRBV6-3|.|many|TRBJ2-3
TGTGCCAGCAGAACTTGGCAGGATACAGATACGCAGTATTTT
CASRTWQDTDTQYF
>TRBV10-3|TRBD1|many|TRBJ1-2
TGTGCCATCAGAGAGGACAGGGAACAAGGTGGCTACACCTTC
CAIREDREQGGYTF
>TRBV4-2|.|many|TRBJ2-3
TGTGCCAGCAGCCAAGAACAGGCGGGGTCTAGCACAGATACGCAGTATTTT
CASSQEQAGSSTDTQYF
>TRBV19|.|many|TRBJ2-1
TGTGCCAGTAGTGAGAGGTACTCCTACAATGAGCAGTTCTTC
CASSERYSYNEQFF
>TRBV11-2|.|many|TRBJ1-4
TGTGCCAGCAGCCAATCCGGGACATCTTATGAAAAACTGTTTTTT
CASSQSGTSYEKLFF
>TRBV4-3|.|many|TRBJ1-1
TGCGCCAGCAGCCAAGGGCCGGGGTCTGACACTGAAGCTTTCTTT
CASSQGPGSDTEAFF
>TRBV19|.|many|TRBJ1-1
TGTGCCAGTAGTTTACGGTACGAGCCAGGGAACACTGAAGCTTTCTTT
CASSLRYEPGNTEAFF
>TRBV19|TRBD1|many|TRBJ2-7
TGTGCCAGTAACCCCGGGACAGGGGGGGGCGAGCAGTACTTC
CASNPGTGGGEQYF
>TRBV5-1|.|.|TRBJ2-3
TGCGCCAGCAGCTTGGCAGGGGGCACAGATACGCAGTATTTT
CASSLAGGTDTQYF
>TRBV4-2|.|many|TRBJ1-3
TGTGCCAGCAGCCAAAGCAGGGAATCTGGAAACACCATATATTTT
CASSQSRESGNTIYF
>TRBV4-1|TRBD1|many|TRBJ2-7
TGCGCCAGCAGCCAAGACATGGACAGGGGGTACGAGCAGTACTTC
CASSQDMDRGYEQYF
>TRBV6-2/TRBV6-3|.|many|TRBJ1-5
TGTGCCAGCAGTTACTCAGGTATGGGCACCAATCAGCCCCAGCATTTT
CASSYSGMGTNQPQHF
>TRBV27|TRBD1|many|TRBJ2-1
TGTGCCAGCAGCGACCCCGGGACAGGGAACAATGAGCAGTTCTTC
CASSDPGTGNNEQFF
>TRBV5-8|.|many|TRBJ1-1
TGTGCCAGCAGCTCGACAGGTCTCGGTGAAGCTTTCTTT
CASSSTGLGEAFF
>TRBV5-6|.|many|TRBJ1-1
TGTGCCAGCAGCTCCCAAGGCACTGAAGCTTTCTTT
CASSSQGTEAFF
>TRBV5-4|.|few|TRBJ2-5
TGTGCCAGCAGCTTGGACCCTCGCGGGGGCCCAAAGACCCAGTACTTC
CASSLDPRGGPKTQYF
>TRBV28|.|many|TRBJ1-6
TGTGCCAGCAGTTTACCCCAGACTCATTCACCCCTCCACTTT
CASSLPQTHSPLHF
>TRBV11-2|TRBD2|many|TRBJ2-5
TGTGCCAGCAGCCCCACTTATGCGGGGGAAGAGACCCAGTACTTC
CASSPTYAGEETQYF
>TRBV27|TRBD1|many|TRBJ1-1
TGTGCCAGCAGTTTCCAGGGGGTTAAGTCTGAAGCTTTCTTT
CASSFQGVKSEAFF
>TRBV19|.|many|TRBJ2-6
TGTGCCAGTAGTACGACTGTCTCTGGGGCCAACGTCCTGACTTTC
CASSTTVSGANVLTF
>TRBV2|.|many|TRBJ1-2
TGTGCCAGCAGTGAAGCGCTTACAGGGACCGGCTATGGCTACACCTTC
CASSEALTGTGYGYTF
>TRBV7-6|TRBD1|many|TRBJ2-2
TGTGCCAGCAGCTTAGAACAGGGGGCGATAACCGGGGAGCTGTTTTTT
CASSLEQGAITGELFF
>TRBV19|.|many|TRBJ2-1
TGTGCCAGTAGTCCACCGACAGTCCGTTCCTACAATGAGCAGTTCTTC
CASSPPTVRSYNEQFF
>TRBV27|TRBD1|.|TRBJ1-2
TGTGCCAGCAGTTTCACTACAGGGGGGTATGGCTACACCTTC
CASSFTTGGYGYTF
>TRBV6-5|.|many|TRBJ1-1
TGTGCCAGCAGGCGGACAACCACTGAAGCTTTCTTT
CASRRTTTEAFF
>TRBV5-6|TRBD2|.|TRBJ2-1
TGTGCCAGCAGCGGATTTAGCGGGGGGCTTGACAATGAGCAGTTCTTC
CASSGFSGGLDNEQFF